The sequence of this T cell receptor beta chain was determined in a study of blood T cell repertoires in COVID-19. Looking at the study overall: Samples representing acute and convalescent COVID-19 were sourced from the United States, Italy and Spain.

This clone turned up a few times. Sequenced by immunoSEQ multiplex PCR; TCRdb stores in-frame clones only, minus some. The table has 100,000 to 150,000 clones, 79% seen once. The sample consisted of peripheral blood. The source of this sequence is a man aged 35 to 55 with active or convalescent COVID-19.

This chain's CDR3 is CASSLGSDSPLHF. The CDR3 region has the DNA TGTGCCAGCAGCTTGGGCAGTGATTCACCCCTCCACTTT. The rearrangement joins TRBV7-9 to TRBJ1-6; D gene uncertain. The CDR3 is made up of 13 amino acids. The germline V gene has CDR1 SEHNR and CDR2 FQNEAQ (reference sequence). The V end lost 3 bases, the J end lost 8 bases, and 8 bases lay between the germline ends.